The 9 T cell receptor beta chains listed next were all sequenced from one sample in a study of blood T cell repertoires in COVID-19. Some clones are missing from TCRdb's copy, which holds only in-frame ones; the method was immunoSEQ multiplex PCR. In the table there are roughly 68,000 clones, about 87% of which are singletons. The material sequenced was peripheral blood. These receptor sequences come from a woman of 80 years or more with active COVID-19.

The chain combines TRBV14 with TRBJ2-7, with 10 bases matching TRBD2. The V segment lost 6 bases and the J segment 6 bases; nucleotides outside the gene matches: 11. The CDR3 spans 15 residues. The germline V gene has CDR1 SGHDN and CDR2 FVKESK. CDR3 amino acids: CASSSLAGEGSEQYF. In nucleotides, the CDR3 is TGTGCCAGCAGTTCCCTAGCGGGAGAGGGGTCCGAGCAGTACTTC.

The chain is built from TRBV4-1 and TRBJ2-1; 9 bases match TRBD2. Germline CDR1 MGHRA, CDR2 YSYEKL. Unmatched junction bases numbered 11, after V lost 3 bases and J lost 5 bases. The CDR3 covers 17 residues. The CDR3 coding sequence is TGCGCCAGCAGCCAGTTCCTAGCGGGAAACTACCACAATGAGCAGTTCTTC. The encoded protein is CASSQFLAGNYHNEQFF.

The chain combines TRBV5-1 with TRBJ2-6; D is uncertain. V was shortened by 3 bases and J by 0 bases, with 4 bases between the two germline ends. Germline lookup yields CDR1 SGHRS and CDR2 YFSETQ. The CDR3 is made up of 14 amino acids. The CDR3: CASSSSSGANVLTF. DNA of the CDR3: TGCGCCAGCAGCTCCAGCTCTGGGGCCAACGTCCTGACTTTC. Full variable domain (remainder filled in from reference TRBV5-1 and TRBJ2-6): KAGVTQTPRYLIKTRGQQVTLSCSPISGHRSVSWYQQTPGQGLQFLFEYFSETQRNKGNFPGRFSGRQFSNSRSEMNVSTLELGDSALYLCASSSSSGANVLTFGAGSRLTVL.

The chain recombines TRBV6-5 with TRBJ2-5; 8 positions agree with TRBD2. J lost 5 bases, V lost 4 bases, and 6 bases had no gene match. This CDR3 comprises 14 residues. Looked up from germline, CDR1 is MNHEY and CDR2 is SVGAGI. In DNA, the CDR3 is TGTGCCAGCAGTTCCCGCGGGGGGTACGAGACCCAGTACTTC. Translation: CASSSRGGYETQYF.

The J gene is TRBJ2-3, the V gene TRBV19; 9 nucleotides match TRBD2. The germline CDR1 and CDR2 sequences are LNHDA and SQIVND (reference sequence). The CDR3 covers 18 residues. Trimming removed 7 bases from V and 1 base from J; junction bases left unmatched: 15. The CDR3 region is CASIPPPKVAGGTDTQYF. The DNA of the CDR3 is TGTGCCAGTATCCCCCCACCGAAAGTAGCGGGAGGCACAGATACGCAGTATTTT.

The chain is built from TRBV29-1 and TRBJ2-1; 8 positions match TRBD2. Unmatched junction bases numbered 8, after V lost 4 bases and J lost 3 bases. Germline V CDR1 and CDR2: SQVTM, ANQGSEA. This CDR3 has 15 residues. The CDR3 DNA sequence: TGCAGCGTTGCGGCGGGGGGCCTCCTCTACAATGAGCAGTTCTTC. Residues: CSVAAGGLLYNEQFF.

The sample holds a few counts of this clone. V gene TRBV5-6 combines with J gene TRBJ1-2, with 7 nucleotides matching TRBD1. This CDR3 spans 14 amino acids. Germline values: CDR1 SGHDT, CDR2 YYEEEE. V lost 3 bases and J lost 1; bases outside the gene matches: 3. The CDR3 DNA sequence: TGTGCCAGCAGCTCACAGGGGAATAACTATGGCTACACCTTC. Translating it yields CASSSQGNNYGYTF.

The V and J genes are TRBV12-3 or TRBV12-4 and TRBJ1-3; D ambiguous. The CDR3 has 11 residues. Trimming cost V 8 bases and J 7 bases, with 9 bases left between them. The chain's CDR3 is CASSTGNTIYF. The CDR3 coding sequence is TGTGCCAGCTCGACCGGGAACACCATATATTTT.

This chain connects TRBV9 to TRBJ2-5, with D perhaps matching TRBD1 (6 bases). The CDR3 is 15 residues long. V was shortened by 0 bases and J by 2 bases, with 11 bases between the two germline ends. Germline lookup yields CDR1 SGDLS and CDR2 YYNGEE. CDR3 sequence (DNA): TGTGCCAGCAGCGTAGTCGGTAGGGGGCAAGAGACCCAGTACTTC. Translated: CASSVVGRGQETQYF.